This TCR beta chain was identified during a study of cytomegalovirus exposure and HLA in healthy donors. V gave up 0 bases and J gave up 3 bases; unmatched junction bases: 7. CDR3 length: 17 amino acids. Germline loops: CDR1 MGHRA, CDR2 YSYEKL. Primers for the PCR totalled 60 Vbeta and 13 Jbeta. The repertoire was sequenced with immunoSEQ multiplex PCR; TCRdb's copy has only in-frame clones and lacks some. The table has roughly 100,000 clones, about 70% seen once. The genes are TRBV4-1 and TRBJ2-2, with TRBD2 identical over 7 bases. The clonotype originates from a man over 45 in good health and CMV-seropositive. Sequencing used PBMCs. The CDR3, as DNA: TGCGCCAGCAGCCAAGATCACGGACTAGGGGACACCGGGGAGCTGTTTTTT. This translates into CASSQDHGLGDTGELFF.